The T cell receptor (beta chain) described here comes from a study of cytomegalovirus exposure and HLA in healthy donors. The study ran its PCR with 60 Vbeta and 13 Jbeta primers. Some clones are missing from TCRdb's copy, which holds only in-frame ones; the method was immunoSEQ multiplex PCR. The specimen's table records 60,000 to 100,000 clones. Trimming cost V 6 bases and J 3 bases, with 12 bases left between them. CDR1 is KGHSH, CDR2 LQKENI, per germline. The CDR3 is 13 residues long. The chain couples TRBV18 to TRBJ2-7; D uncertain. This clonotype was sampled from a man aged 25-45 years in good health and CMV-seronegative. Sequenced sample: PBMCs. The CDR3 loop is CASSQNPGYEQYF. The CDR3 DNA sequence: TGTGCCAGCTCCCAAAATCCGGGCTACGAGCAGTACTTC.